The 20 T cell receptor beta chains below come from one sample, sequenced in a study of blood T cell repertoires in COVID-19. The method was immunoSEQ multiplex PCR; TCRdb's version includes in-frame clones alone and lacks a portion of them. The sample yields 200,000 to 250,000 clones, about 87% seen once. What was sequenced was PBMCs or T cells enriched from blood (not recorded which). The source is a woman aged 25-40 years who had been exposed to COVID-19.

This clone occurred a few times. The chain joins TRBV5-1 to TRBJ1-4; 9 nucleotides match TRBD1. Germline CDR1 is SGHRS and CDR2 is YFSETQ. This CDR3 is built from 16 residues. The junction had 9 bases not matched to a gene; V was cut back by 1 base and J by 8 bases. DNA for the CDR3: TGCGCCAGCAGCTTGAGGCCACAGGGGGCGGGAGAAAAACTGTTTTTT. This sequence encodes CASSLRPQGAGEKLFF.

The chain couples TRBV6-6 to TRBJ2-6; TRBD2 aligns across 14 bases. The V gene end was trimmed by 6 bases and the J gene end by 0 bases; junction bases not matched to a gene: 10. CDR3 size: 20 residues. The germline CDR1 and CDR2 sequences are MNHNY and SVGAGI (reference sequence). The CDR3 sequence: CASSQYPGTSGSSGANVLTF. CDR3 nucleotides: TGTGCCAGCAGCCAATACCCAGGGACTAGCGGGAGCTCTGGGGCCAACGTCCTGACTTTC.

This chain links TRBV5-1 with TRBJ2-1; 8 bases line up with TRBD1. The V gene's germline CDR1 is SGHRS and CDR2 YFSETQ. V trimming: 6 bases; J trimming: 7 bases; junction bases outside the gene matches: 12. This CDR3 spans 15 amino acids. CDR3: CASKSLGQGRNEQFF. The CDR3 DNA follows: TGCGCCAGCAAGAGTCTCGGACAGGGCCGGAATGAGCAGTTCTTC.

The chain has TRBV27 and TRBJ2-1, with 16 bases fitting TRBD2. V lost 5 bases and J lost 9; bases outside the gene matches: 13. Germline assignment: CDR1 MNHEY and CDR2 SMNVEV (reference sequence). CDR3 size: 18 residues. The CDR3: CASSEGLAGGLLLLEQFF. The CDR3 coding sequence is TGTGCCAGCAGTGAGGGACTAGCGGGAGGGCTTCTACTACTTGAGCAGTTCTTC.

The rearrangement joins TRBV18 to TRBJ2-3; 8 bases map to TRBD2. Germline assignment: CDR1 KGHSH and CDR2 LQKENI. The CDR3 loop spans 15 amino acids. V lost 3 bases, J lost 5 bases, and 7 bases stayed unmatched. For the CDR3, the DNA is TGTGCCAGCTCACCCTCCGGGACTAGAGGAGATACGCAGTATTTT. This encodes CASSPSGTRGDTQYF.

This clone was picked up one time. The genes are TRBV4-1 and TRBJ2-3; D perhaps matches TRBD2 (5 bases). Between the trimmed V and J ends, which lost 4 bases and 6 bases, there was a span of 8 bases. CDR3 length: 12 amino acids. Germline loops: CDR1 MGHRA, CDR2 YSYEKL. The CDR3 reads CASSPRGDTQYF. The CDR3, as DNA: TGCGCCAGCAGCCCTCGAGGGGATACGCAGTATTTT.

This clone was recorded only once. Here the CDR3 DNA reads TGTGCCAGTAGTGTCATACTAGCGGGAGGGCCTCATGAGCAGTTCTTC. This encodes CASSVILAGGPHEQFF. The chain carries TRBV19 and TRBJ2-1; 13 bases line up with TRBD2. The CDR3 totals 16 residues. Germline assignment: CDR1 LNHDA and CDR2 SQIVND (reference sequence). Losses at the gene ends were 5 bases for V and 8 bases for J; bases not matched to a gene: 9.

The chain couples TRBV11-2 to TRBJ2-7, with TRBD1 identical over 7 bases. V lost 1 base to trimming and J lost 5 bases; unmatched junction nucleotides: 8. CDR1 SGHAT and CDR2 FQNNGV come from the germline V gene. The CDR3 has 15 residues. The CDR3 DNA is TGTGCCAGCAGCTTAGGAGGGGGCTATTGGGACGAGCAGTACTTC. Translated: CASSLGGGYWDEQYF.

The chain carries TRBV7-8 and TRBJ2-2; D is undetermined. The V end was cut by 1 base, the J end by 4 bases, with 13 bases between. CDR1 and CDR2 from the germline V gene are SGHVS and FQNEAQ. The CDR3 length is 16 residues. CDR3 in DNA: TGTGCCAGCAGCTTAGAGGTCCGAGGTCTCACCGGGGAGCTGTTTTTT. Translated, it gives CASSLEVRGLTGELFF. The variable domain in full, with the rest retrieved from reference TRBV7-8 and TRBJ2-2, is GAGVSQSPRYKVAKRGQDVALRCDPISGHVSLFWYQQALGQGPEFLTYFQNEAQLDKSGLPSDRFFAERPEGSVSTLKIQRTQQEDSAVYLCASSLEVRGLTGELFFGEGSRLTVL.

The V call is TRBV11-2, the J call TRBJ1-3, with unresolved D. CDR1 SGHAT and CDR2 FQNNGV come from the germline V gene. The CDR3 sequence is 17 residues long. V gave up 3 bases and J gave up 0 bases, with 15 bases separating them. The CDR3 loop reads CASSLLSSVFSGNTIYF. CDR3 nucleotide sequence: TGTGCCAGCAGCTTGTTATCTTCTGTGTTCTCTGGAAACACCATATATTTT.

The chain joins TRBV10-1 to TRBJ1-2; TRBD1 agrees at 7 bases. CDR3 length equals 14 residues. J gave up 5 bases and V 5 bases, and 8 bases lay outside the gene matches. In germline, CDR1 is WNHNN, CDR2 SYGVQD (reference sequence). The CDR3 reads CASSTRQGDYGYTF. CDR3 in DNA: TGCGCCAGCAGTACTAGACAGGGCGATTATGGCTACACCTTC.

The J gene is TRBJ2-1, the V gene TRBV15; D gene ambiguous. The germline V and J ends were trimmed by 8 bases and 5 bases, with 16 bases remaining between them. Germline V CDR1 and CDR2: LNHNV, YYDKDF (reference sequence). This CDR3 has 14 amino acids. The CDR3 DNA reads as TGTGCCACCGCTCTTTTTGGAGAGGACAATGAGCAGTTCTTC. Translating gives CATALFGEDNEQFF.

The genes are TRBV19 and TRBJ1-6; 9 nucleotides line up with TRBD1. Germline lookup yields CDR1 LNHDA and CDR2 SQIVND (reference sequence). The CDR3 length is 15 residues. The trim removed 8 bases at V and 7 bases at J, leaving 9 bases unmatched. CDR3 sequence: CASRYRDRVNSPLHF. As DNA, the CDR3 is TGTGCCAGTCGTTACCGGGACAGGGTGAATTCACCCCTCCACTTT.

The V and J genes are TRBV6-6 and TRBJ2-1, with TRBD2 matching over 16 bases. Trimming at V came to 8 bases and at J to 10 bases, leaving 2 bases not matched to a gene. CDR1 is MNHNY, CDR2 SVGAGI, per germline (reference sequence). This CDR3 contains 13 residues. CDR3 DNA: TGTGCCAGCGGGACTAGCGGGAGGGCCGAGCAGTTCTTC. It yields the protein CASGTSGRAEQFF.

This clone has more than one count but fewer than ten. The chain combines TRBV5-4 with TRBJ2-2; 9 bases fit TRBD1. Trimming removed 6 bases from V and 6 bases from J; junction bases left unmatched: 15. Germline V CDR1 and CDR2: SGHNT, YYREEE (reference sequence). The CDR3 runs to 17 residues. CDR3 protein: CASMTSPGQGSSGELFF. Here the CDR3 DNA reads TGTGCCAGCATGACGAGCCCGGGACAGGGTAGTTCCGGGGAGCTGTTTTTT.

The chain combines TRBV28 with TRBJ2-7, with TRBD1 matching 7 bases. CDR3 length: 15 amino acids. Germline V gene lookup returns CDR1 MDHEN and CDR2 SYDVKM. V was pared by 5 bases and J by 3 bases, with 10 bases of the junction left unmatched. For the CDR3, the DNA is TGTGCCAGCAGTATAACCGGGACAGCAAACTACGAGCAGTACTTC. Translation: CASSITGTANYEQYF. The full variable domain, rest sourced from reference TRBV28 and TRBJ2-7, is DVKVTQSSRYLVKRTGEKVFLECVQDMDHENMFWYRQDPGLGLRLIYFSYDVKMKEKGDIPEGYSVSREKKERFSLILESASTNQTSMYLCASSITGTANYEQYFGPGTRLTVT.

The chain employs TRBV28 and TRBJ1-1; D ambiguous. Germline V CDR1 and CDR2: MDHEN, SYDVKM. CDR3 size: 13 residues. With 2 bases removed from V and 2 bases from J, the gap between germline ends came to 6 bases. The CDR3 is CASSLPVNTEAFF. CDR3 coding DNA: TGTGCCAGCAGTTTACCCGTTAACACTGAAGCTTTCTTT.

V usage is TRBV2 and J usage is TRBJ2-5; 11 positions match TRBD2. The germline gives CDR1 SNHLY, CDR2 FYNNEI. With V trimmed by 6 bases and J by 4 bases, 4 bases remained unmatched. The CDR3 extends over 14 amino acids. This CDR3 reads CASSAGLAGETQYF. The CDR3 DNA reads TGTGCCAGCAGCGCAGGACTAGCGGGAGAGACCCAGTACTTC.

The rearrangement uses TRBV7-9 and TRBJ1-5; maybe TRBD1 (5 bases). CDR3 size: 18 residues. Germline V gene sequence: CDR1 SEHNR, CDR2 FQNEAQ (reference sequence). With 1 base removed from V and 0 bases from J, the gap between germline ends came to 16 bases. The CDR3 region is CASSLVGAGWYSNQPQHF. The CDR3 coding sequence is TGTGCCAGCAGCTTAGTAGGGGCAGGTTGGTATAGCAATCAGCCCCAGCATTTT.

The V call is TRBV11-2, the J call TRBJ2-1; 8 bases line up with TRBD1. The CDR3 loop spans 16 amino acids. Germline V gives CDR1 SGHAT, CDR2 FQNNGV. V was pared by 5 bases and J by 6 bases, with 12 bases of the junction left unmatched. The CDR3 nucleotides are TGTGCCAGCAGCGCTCAGGGGGCAGGGACTGCCAATGAGCAGTTCTTC. It specifies CASSAQGAGTANEQFF.